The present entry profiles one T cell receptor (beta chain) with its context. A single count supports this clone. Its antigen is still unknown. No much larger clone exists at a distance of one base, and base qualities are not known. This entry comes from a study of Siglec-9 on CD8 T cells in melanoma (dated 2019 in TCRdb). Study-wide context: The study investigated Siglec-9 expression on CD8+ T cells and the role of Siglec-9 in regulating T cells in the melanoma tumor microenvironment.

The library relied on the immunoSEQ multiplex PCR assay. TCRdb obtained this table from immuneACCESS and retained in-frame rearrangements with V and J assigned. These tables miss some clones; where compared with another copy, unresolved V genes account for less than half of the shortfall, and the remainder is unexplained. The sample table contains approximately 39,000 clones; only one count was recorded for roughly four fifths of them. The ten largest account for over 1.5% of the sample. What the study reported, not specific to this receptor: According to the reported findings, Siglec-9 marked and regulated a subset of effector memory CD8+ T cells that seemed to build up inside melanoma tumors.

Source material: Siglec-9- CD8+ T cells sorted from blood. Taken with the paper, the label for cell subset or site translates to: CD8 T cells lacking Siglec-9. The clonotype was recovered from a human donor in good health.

The nucleotides read TGCGCCAGCAGCAAATACACCGGGGAGCTGTTTTTT. It encodes CASSKYTGELFF. This sequence uses TRBV5-1 and TRBJ2-2; the D gene identity is not certain. CDR3 length: 12 amino acids, cysteine to phenylalanine. Solely the CDR3 DNA is kept, with 36 bases framed from the first base. CDR1 SGHRS and CDR2 YFSETQ are derived from the germline V gene. V lost 4 bases and J lost 3 bases; the stretch between them is 4 bases long.